Included here is one TCR beta chain sequence, with context. Sequencing used immunoSEQ multiplex PCR; TCRdb keeps in-frame clones, though not all of them. The table records about 84,000 clones, approximately 89% of them present only once. The data stem from a study of OX40 agonist ivuxolimab in advanced cancers. Overall study: Prior checkpoint blockade (anti-PD-1, anti-PD-L1 or anti-CTLA-4) was permitted; around 37% had it. Three partial responders included one hepatocellular carcinoma patient and two cutaneous melanoma patients.

The CDR3 consists of 14 residues. Germline V gene lookup returns CDR1 SGHTA and CDR2 FQGTGA. The V end lost 5 bases, the J end lost 5 bases, and 16 bases lay between the germline ends. This chain links TRBV7-3 with TRBJ2-7; D may be TRBD2 (5 bases). The material sequenced was CD4+ or CD8+ T cells sorted from blood, taken in a trial of the OX40 agonist ivuxolimab. This TCR was recovered from an adult with an advanced solid tumor such as melanoma, head and neck, liver or kidney cancer. This CDR3 is CASSVDGISNEQYF. The CDR3, as DNA: TGTGCCAGCAGCGTCGACGGGATTAGCAACGAGCAGTACTTC.